A selection of T cell receptor beta chains follows, all from one sample in a study of cytomegalovirus exposure and HLA in healthy donors. Libraries were prepared by immunoSEQ multiplex PCR; TCRdb keeps only in-frame clonotypes and omits some of them. The data hold approximately 97,000 clones, with around 85% observed a single time. Sequenced: PBMCs. All receptors come from a man in his forties or fifties in good health and CMV-seropositive. CDR3s include the opening cysteine and the closing phenylalanine or tryptophan. The order of the fields is V gene, CDR3 protein.

TRBV5-1 CASSWGATNEKLFF
TRBV7-9 CASSGGLTYEQYF
TRBV19 CASSAQGTGELFF
TRBV15 CATSRDMGPAEAFF
TRBV7-3 CASSLVLAGTDTQYF
TRBV11-3 CASSLPGYNEQFF
TRBV7-7 CASSPTFSQETQYF
TRBV4-2 CASSQSLVLPGNEQFF
TRBV7-9 CASSASEISPLHF
TRBV6-5 CASRTGLGSPLHF
TRBV6-5 CASRTGVAGGYEQYF
TRBV30 CAWSYETQYF
TRBV7-8 CASSLGMQGFQHEQYF
TRBV7-2 CASSPPGVNTEAFF
TRBV30 CAWSAAGRGAGQETQYF
TRBV6-5 CASQPRALNTGELFF
TRBV2 CASSELLASETQYF
TRBV27 CASSPGGERQPQHF
TRBV28 CASRKQGARQPQHF
TRBV5-1 CASSWGTGWRGTEAFF
TRBV7-9 CASSLAGTLNTEAFF
TRBV30 CAWKKASAEQYF
TRBV14 CASSQELGDNVLTF
TRBV5-5 CASSPGGPSTDTQYF
TRBV6-1 CASSGRDSNQPQHF
TRBV10-2 CASIDGRGGAGELFF
TRBV5-1 CASSPVPGQGTEQYF
TRBV5-4 CASSLARNSYEQYF
TRBV6-5 CASSHDDRANTEAFF
TRBV7-9 CASSLEGAAYEQYF
TRBV27 CASSSLLLGQGLYNEQFF
TRBV14 CASSGPGRGRGKLFF
TRBV5-4 CASSLGLAGNYEQYF
TRBV6-6 CASFKGVWEKPEQFF
TRBV18 CASSPPEGWETQYF
TRBV18 CASSLRQGGSVETQYF
TRBV11-1 CASSTDHPARPYGYTF
TRBV30 CAWGGSGTVNTEAFF
TRBV7-6 CASSLDASGRLGGKNIQYF
TRBV28 CASSPLDGRAQTQYF
TRBV6-4 CASNKIPGQKYEQYF
TRBV2 CASSTSGTYTGELFF
TRBV5-1 CASSLGLAGRTDTQYF
TRBV6-1 CASSGQGWELNEKLFF
TRBV9 CASSALGASNNSPLHF
TRBV6-1 CASSERVGLLAGGLYEQYF
TRBV15 CATSQGNTEAFF
TRBV5-1 CASSLAGSTDTQYF
TRBV7-9 CASSPGQRGDTQYF
TRBV5-1 CASSYQQNYGYTF
TRBV5-1 CASSLRQSTYEQYF
TRBV25-1 CASSESRGNQPQHF
TRBV30 CAWSEGGDTEAFF
TRBV27 CASSLSGGPISSYNEQFF
TRBV25-1 CASSLTGGLGTEAFF
TRBV30 CAAPGTSNSPLHF
TRBV18 CASSPSSGPTYEQYF
TRBV6-1 CASGRQGGVETQYF